These 22 T cell receptor beta chains came from one sample sequenced in a study of blood T cell repertoires in COVID-19. This table comes from immunoSEQ multiplex PCR, and its TCRdb copy is limited to in-frame clones, with some not included. The data hold roughly 150,000 clones, with 84% observed a single time. The specimen sequenced was peripheral blood. All receptors derive from a human donor in a cohort sampled during active COVID-19.

The chain employs TRBV10-3 and TRBJ2-6; 11 nucleotides align to TRBD2. Trimming cost V 0 bases and J 4 bases; bases outside gene matches: 11. The CDR3 contains 20 residues. Germline V gene data show CDR1 as ENHRY and CDR2 as SYGVKD. The chain's CDR3 is CAISESRLAGKAPGANVLTF. CDR3 sequence (DNA): TGTGCCATCAGTGAGTCAAGACTAGCGGGGAAGGCGCCCGGGGCCAACGTCCTGACTTTC.

This clone was observed a handful of times. The chain carries TRBV5-1 and TRBJ2-5; the D gene is possibly TRBD2 (6 bases). The V and J ends lost 5 bases and 5 bases respectively, with 13 bases between them. The CDR3 extends over 13 amino acids. Germline V CDR1 and CDR2: SGHRS, YFSETQ. The CDR3 nucleotides are TGCGCCAGCAGGGAGGGGTTTCAGGAGACCCAGTACTTC. Translated, it gives CASREGFQETQYF.

V gene TRBV3-1 (or the pseudogene TRBV3-2) combines with J gene TRBJ1-1, with TRBD1 matching over 10 bases. The germline V gene encodes CDR1 LGHDT and CDR2 YNNKEL (reference sequence). This CDR3 is built from 13 residues. The V gene end was trimmed by 2 bases and the J gene end by 11 bases; junction bases not matched to a gene: 5. CDR3: CASSQPGQGIAFF. The CDR3 bases are TGTGCCAGCAGCCAACCGGGACAGGGGATTGCTTTCTTT.

The CDR3, as DNA: TGTGCCAGTAGCCCCACCCGAAGGGCAGGGGATGGCTACACCTTC. Translation: CASSPTRRAGDGYTF. This chain connects TRBV19 to TRBJ1-2, with D tentatively TRBD1 (6 bases). CDR1 is LNHDA, CDR2 SQIVND, per germline (reference sequence). V was trimmed by 6 bases and J by 6 bases, leaving 20 bases between them. The CDR3 contains 15 residues.

Points on this clone: At one boundary the junction diverges from the germline segment, which might be a read error. The gene calls are TRBV7-2 and TRBJ2-2; 12 bases fit TRBD2. CDR1 is SGHTA and CDR2 is FQGNSA in the germline V gene. CDR3 length: 17 residues. The chain's CDR3 is CASSPSGGAAVPGELFF. Here the CDR3 DNA reads TGCGCCAGCAGCCCTAGCGGGGGGGCCGCGGTCCCGGGGGAGCTGTTTTTT. The entire variable domain, with the rest obtained from reference TRBV7-2 and TRBJ2-2, is as follows: GAGVSQSPSNKVTEKGKDVELRCDPISGHTALYWYRQSLGQGLEFLIYFQGNSAPDKSGLPSDRFSAERTGGSVSTLTIQRTQQEDSAVYLCASSPSGGAAVPGELFFGEGSRLTVL.

The chain combines TRBV9 with TRBJ1-1, with D possibly TRBD1 on 6 matching bases. Germline CDR1 is SGDLS and CDR2 is YYNGEE. The CDR3 is 20 residues long. The V end lost 3 bases, the J end lost 1 base, and 28 bases lay between the germline ends. The CDR3 spells CASSANVPGQPTKRNTEAFF. As DNA, the CDR3 is TGTGCCAGCAGCGCAAACGTCCCGGGACAACCGACTAAACGGAACACTGAAGCTTTCTTT.

The gene calls are TRBV27 and TRBJ2-7; 7 bases align to TRBD2. The CDR3 totals 14 residues. The ends lost 2 bases at V and 3 bases at J; junction bases unmatched: 4. Germline V gives CDR1 MNHEY, CDR2 SMNVEV (reference sequence). CDR3 nucleotide sequence: TGTGCCAGCAGTTTAACAGGACTAGGCTACGAGCAGTACTTC. It specifies CASSLTGLGYEQYF.

The chain is built from TRBV5-1 and TRBJ1-1; D is perhaps TRBD1 (6 bases). V shed 4 bases and J shed 10 bases, with 14 bases lying between them. CDR1 and CDR2 from the germline V gene are SGHRS and YFSETQ. The CDR3 has 12 amino acids. In nucleotides, the CDR3 is TGCGCCAGCAGCCTACCGACAGGCGCAGCTTTCTTT. Protein: CASSLPTGAAFF. The variable domain in full, completed from reference TRBV5-1 and TRBJ1-1, reads KAGVTQTPRYLIKTRGQQVTLSCSPISGHRSVSWYQQTPGQGLQFLFEYFSETQRNKGNFPGRFSGRQFSNSRSEMNVSTLELGDSALYLCASSLPTGAAFFGQGTRLTVV.

This chain links TRBV24-1 with TRBJ2-2; 7 bases fit TRBD2. The ends lost 5 bases at V and 5 bases at J; junction bases unmatched: 4. Germline CDR1 KGHDR, CDR2 SFDVKD. The CDR3 has 14 amino acids. The CDR3 sequence is CATSARGSTGELFF. The DNA for the CDR3 is TGTGCCACCAGTGCGCGGGGGAGTACCGGGGAGCTGTTTTTT.

V usage is TRBV19 and J usage is TRBJ2-7, with D possibly matching TRBD1 (6 bases). Trimming removed 6 bases from V and 3 bases from J, with 15 bases in between. CDR3 length: 14 residues. Per germline, CDR1 LNHDA and CDR2 SQIVND (reference sequence). CDR3 residues: CASRPRIGGYEQYF. As DNA, the CDR3 is TGTGCCAGTAGACCAAGGATAGGGGGCTACGAGCAGTACTTC.

The rearrangement uses TRBV10-3 and TRBJ1-1, with TRBD1 matching 7 bases. Germline-derived CDR1 and CDR2 are ENHRY and SYGVKD. V was pared by 7 bases and J by 2 bases, with 7 bases of the junction left unmatched. The CDR3 has 14 residues. DNA for the CDR3: TGTGCCATCATGACAGGGAAGGGAAACACTGAAGCTTTCTTT. Encoded protein: CAIMTGKGNTEAFF.

V gene TRBV7-2 combines with J gene TRBJ2-5; the match to TRBD2 covers 8 bases. Trimming at V came to 5 bases and at J to 0 bases, leaving 5 bases not matched to a gene. The germline gives CDR1 SGHTA, CDR2 FQGNSA. The CDR3 has 15 amino acids. The CDR3 coding sequence is TGTGCCAGCAGCCAGCGGGGGCGGTACCAAGAGACCCAGTACTTC. The encoded protein is CASSQRGRYQETQYF.

The J gene is TRBJ1-5, the V gene TRBV29-1; possible D gene TRBD1, 5 bases. The germline V and J ends were trimmed by 3 bases and 4 bases, with 10 bases remaining between them. The CDR3 loop spans 13 amino acids. Germline CDR1 SQVTM, CDR2 ANQGSEA. CDR3 bases: TGCAGCGTTGAGGAGGGGTCGAATCAGCCCCAGCATTTT. Amino acids: CSVEEGSNQPQHF.

The chain carries TRBV5-4 and TRBJ2-7; D gene uncertain. The germline V gene has CDR1 SGHNT and CDR2 YYREEE (reference sequence). Between the trimmed V and J ends, which lost 1 base and 2 bases, there was a span of 13 bases. This CDR3 is built from 15 residues. CDR3 nucleotides: TGTGCCAGCAGCTTGTTCGGCCAGGCAACCTACGAGCAGTACTTC. This codes for CASSLFGQATYEQYF.

The table lists this clone with a count of one. The chain recombines TRBV6-6 with TRBJ2-3, with 10 bases identical to TRBD2. The junction had 10 bases not matched to a gene; V was cut back by 2 bases and J by 8 bases. CDR1 and CDR2 (germline): MNHNY, SVGAGI (reference sequence). The CDR3 is 16 residues long. Here the CDR3 DNA reads TGTGCCAGCAGTTACCGACTAGCGGGCCCCGAGGGTACGCAGTATTTT. This encodes CASSYRLAGPEGTQYF.

The J gene is TRBJ2-1, the V gene TRBV10-3; 10 bases align to TRBD2. V dropped 6 bases and J dropped 6; count of bases not matched to a gene: 2. Germline V gives CDR1 ENHRY, CDR2 SYGVKD. The CDR3 is made up of 13 amino acids. This CDR3 is CAIRSGGANEQFF. Here the CDR3 DNA reads TGTGCCATCAGAAGCGGGGGGGCCAATGAGCAGTTCTTC.

The V and J genes are TRBV20-1 and TRBJ2-5; 8 positions match TRBD2. The CDR3 spans 11 residues. Germline CDR1 reads DFQATT; CDR2 reads SNEGSKA (reference sequence). Trimming at V came to 6 bases and at J to 5 bases, leaving 2 bases not matched to a gene. The CDR3 sequence is CSAASGETQYF. The DNA for the CDR3 is TGCAGTGCGGCTAGCGGGGAGACCCAGTACTTC.

This chain connects TRBV7-2 to TRBJ1-5; D remains unclear. Trimming pared 5 bases from V and 6 bases from J, leaving 8 bases between. The CDR3 contains 12 residues. Germline V gene data show CDR1 as SGHTA and CDR2 as FQGNSA. As DNA, the CDR3 is TGTGCCAGCAGCCGCTCGGGTCAGCCCCAGCATTTT. This translates into CASSRSGQPQHF.

With respect to this clone: One end of the junction is discordant with germline, which a read error may explain. V gene TRBV7-7 combines with J gene TRBJ2-5, with D perhaps matching TRBD1 (5 bases). CDR1 is SSHAT and CDR2 is FNYEAQ in the germline V gene (reference sequence). The CDR3 is 14 amino acids. For the CDR3, the DNA is TGTGCTAGCAGCCCGATTGCAGGGCAAGAGACCCAGTACTTC. Encoded protein: CASSPIAGQETQYF.

This chain joins TRBV7-3 and TRBJ1-3; D not certain. CDR1 is SGHTA, CDR2 FQGTGA, per germline. The length of the CDR3 is 14 residues. Trimming left V 5 bases short and J 0 bases short, with 8 bases between. DNA for the CDR3: TGTGCCAGCAGCCCCTCGAGCTCTGGAAACACCATATATTTT. It is translated as CASSPSSSGNTIYF.

V gene TRBV5-1 combines with J gene TRBJ2-3; 7 bases are shared with TRBD2. Germline V gene lookup returns CDR1 SGHRS and CDR2 YFSETQ. The V gene end was trimmed by 4 bases and the J gene end by 5 bases; junction bases not matched to a gene: 13. The CDR3 runs 16 residues. The CDR3 DNA sequence: TGCGCCAGCAGCCGGGGGGACCCAGCCAGAGGAGATACGCAGTATTTT. Amino acids: CASSRGDPARGDTQYF. The complete variable domain, with remaining parts taken from reference TRBV5-1 and TRBJ2-3, reads KAGVTQTPRYLIKTRGQQVTLSCSPISGHRSVSWYQQTPGQGLQFLFEYFSETQRNKGNFPGRFSGRQFSNSRSEMNVSTLELGDSALYLCASSRGDPARGDTQYFGPGTRLTVL.

The chain links TRBV28 to TRBJ1-2; possible D gene TRBD1, 5 bases. The CDR3 is 14 amino acids. The ends were cut back, 10 bases at V and 4 bases at J, with 19 bases in the middle. Germline CDR1 is MDHEN and CDR2 is SYDVKM. The CDR3 sequence: CATKVVGPSYGYTF. CDR3 coding DNA: TGTGCCACCAAGGTGGTGGGGCCTAGCTATGGCTACACCTTC.